Listed below are T cell receptor beta chains from one sample, sequenced in a study of CXCR3-negative and CXCR3-positive naive CD8 T cells. TCRdb re-called the 5' RACE reads and shows each CDR3 protein once, DNA omitted. The sample's table shows some 60,000 distinct CDR3 sequences. Sequencing was performed on naive CXCR3+ CD8+ T cells from blood. The receptor set was obtained from a human donor in good health. Some clones in this sample may be carry-over from other donors' samples. Each CDR3 is given with its conserved first and last residue. Each record gives: J gene, V gene, CDR3 protein.

>TRBJ1-4|TRBV29-1
CSVGQGMGVNEKLFF
>TRBJ2-2|TRBV29-1
CSVLTGQGKVSGELFF
>TRBJ2-7|TRBV29-1
CSVDGGSPYEQYF
>TRBJ2-1|TRBV20-1
CSARDLDGSSYNEQFF
>TRBJ2-1|TRBV5-1
CASSLSSGDRQFF
>TRBJ2-3|TRBV20-1
CSASAGGLTDTQYF
>TRBJ2-1|TRBV19
CASSYLTARSYNEQFF
>TRBJ1-4|TRBV12-3/TRBV12-4
CASSLNDRDEKLFF
>TRBJ2-7|TRBV14
CASSQEGVREQYF
>TRBJ1-4|TRBV28
CASSTFTGMRATNEKLLF
>TRBJ2-1|TRBV6-1
CASSEFGGVSYNEQFF
>TRBJ2-3|TRBV12-3/TRBV12-4
CASNIGGSDTQYF
>TRBJ2-1|TRBV21-1
CASTKTNEQFF
>TRBJ1-1|TRBV7-9
CASSLDVGSGNTEAFF
>TRBJ2-7|TRBV29-1
CSVVETGTESYEQYF
>TRBJ2-2|TRBV20-1
CSAKRGAGELFF
>TRBJ2-5|TRBV6-5
CASSPGGEETQYF
>TRBJ1-1|TRBV7-2
CASSSGPCTEAFF
>TRBJ2-1|TRBV19
CASSIRDSSYNEQFF
>TRBJ2-1|TRBV24-1
CATSDRYNEQFF
>TRBJ2-3|TRBV10-3
CATGGAGEVPTDTQYF
>TRBJ1-2|TRBV14
CASSQDLGSSYGYTF
>TRBJ2-7|TRBV20-1
CSARDSRDYEQYF
>TRBJ2-1|TRBV7-2
CASPGRGEQFF
>TRBJ2-7|TRBV4-1
CASSHFRQGTYEQYF
>TRBJ2-2|TRBV7-3
CASSLTPDRNTGELFF
>TRBJ1-5|TRBV13
CASSRGQVYQPQHF
>TRBJ2-3|TRBV24-1
CATSDYRSTDTQYF
>TRBJ2-1|TRBV28
CASSSGQGRSYNEQFF
>TRBJ1-2|TRBV14
CASSQGGIPLNGYTF
>TRBJ2-1|TRBV15
CATKGLRDEQFF
>TRBJ1-5|TRBV6-2/TRBV6-3
CASSQLQGSWDQPQHF
>TRBJ2-1|TRBV4-3
CASSQGLSSYNEQFF
>TRBJ1-2|TRBV29-1
CSARRTDYGYTF
>TRBJ2-3|TRBV5-5
CASSIKTSGDTQYF
>TRBJ1-5|TRBV28
CASSNGMGNQPQHF
>TRBJ2-3|TRBV7-3
CASSLLAGADTQYF
>TRBJ1-1|TRBV27
CASSATGWGNTEAFF
>TRBJ2-7|TRBV29-1
CSVEGRTGDNEQYF
>TRBJ2-5|TRBV25-1
CASRDYRRSGGETQYF
>TRBJ1-2|TRBV5-6
CASSLDPANYGYTF
>TRBJ2-4|TRBV28
CASSFDIASLAKNIQYF
>TRBJ2-7|TRBV4-3
CASSQGTGGHEQYF
>TRBJ1-1|TRBV9
CASSSKSTEAFF
>TRBJ1-1|TRBV12-3/TRBV12-4
CASSSRDIGEMGEAFF
>TRBJ2-3|TRBV7-6
CASSLRGQSTDTQYF
>TRBJ2-7|TRBV28
CASSFQGYEQYF
>TRBJ1-1|TRBV11-2
CASRSITEAFF
>TRBJ2-5|TRBV29-1
CSVDGLAGVQETQYF
>TRBJ1-5|TRBV7-6
CASSLGGGGQPQHF